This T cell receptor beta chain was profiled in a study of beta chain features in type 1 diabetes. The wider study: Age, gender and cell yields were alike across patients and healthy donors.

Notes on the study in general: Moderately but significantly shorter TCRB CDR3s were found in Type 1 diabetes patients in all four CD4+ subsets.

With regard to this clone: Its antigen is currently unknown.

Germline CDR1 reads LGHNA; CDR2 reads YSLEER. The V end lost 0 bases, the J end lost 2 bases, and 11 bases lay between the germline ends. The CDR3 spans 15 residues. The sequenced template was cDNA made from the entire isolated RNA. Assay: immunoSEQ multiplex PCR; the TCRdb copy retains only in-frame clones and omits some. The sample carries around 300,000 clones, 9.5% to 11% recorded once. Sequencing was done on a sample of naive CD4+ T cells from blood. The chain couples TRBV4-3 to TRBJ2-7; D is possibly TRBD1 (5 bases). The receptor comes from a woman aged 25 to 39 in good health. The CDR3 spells CASSQDIDSPYEQYF. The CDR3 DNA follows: TGCGCCAGCAGCCAAGATATAGACAGCCCCTACGAGCAGTACTTC.